These 32 T cell receptor beta chains were all obtained from the same sample, sequenced in a study of CD8 T cells in ankylosing spondylitis. TCRdb called the 5' RACE reads again in MiXCR, with one record for every CDR3 protein. Among about 260,000 distinct CDR3 sequences, around 25% were seen once, and the ten largest hold approximately 0.61%. The sample taken for sequencing was blood, either unsorted or a sorted T cell fraction (not recorded which). The receptor source for this set is a male donor with ankylosing spondylitis or in good health (not recorded which).

This clonotype was detected only a few times. The chain uses TRBV20-1 and TRBJ2-7; possibly TRBD2 for D (6 bases). Trimming removed 3 bases at V and 3 bases at J, with 15 bases between. Germline assignment: CDR1 DFQATT and CDR2 SNEGSKA (reference sequence). This CDR3 is built from 14 residues. The CDR3 coding sequence is TGCAGTGCTAGCAACGACGGGGGTCACTACGAGCAGTACTTC. Translation: CSASNDGGHYEQYF.

The CDR3 DNA reads TGTGCCAGCAGCTTATGGGGGAACACAGATACGCAGTATTTT. Its translation is CASSLWGNTDTQYF. V and J are TRBV7-8 and TRBJ2-3, with D perhaps given as TRBD1 or TRBD2 (5 bases each). CDR3 length equals 14 residues. V was trimmed by 2 bases and J by 2 bases, leaving 8 bases between them. Germline CDR1 reads SGHVS; CDR2 reads FQNEAQ. Looking up the rest from reference TRBV7-8 and TRBJ2-3 gives the full variable domain: GAGVSQSPRYKVAKRGQDVALRCDPISGHVSLFWYQQALGQGPEFLTYFQNEAQLDKSGLPSDRFFAERPEGSVSTLKIQRTQQEDSAVYLCASSLWGNTDTQYFGPGTRLTVL.

This clonotype was counted at least ten times. The chain couples TRBV28 to TRBJ2-3, with D possibly matching TRBD1 (6 bases). V was cut by 5 bases and J by 6 bases, with 12 bases left in between. Germline V CDR1 and CDR2: MDHEN, SYDVKM. CDR3 length: 13 residues. The CDR3 sequence is CASSPTRGDTQYF. CDR3 DNA: TGTGCCAGCAGTCCGACAAGGGGGGATACGCAGTATTTT.

The chain combines TRBV6-1 with TRBJ2-3; the match to TRBD2 covers 14 bases. The V and J ends lost 6 bases and 2 bases, in that order; junction bases with no gene match: 7. Looked up from germline, CDR1 is MNHNS and CDR2 is SASEGT. This CDR3 is 17 amino acids long. The CDR3 DNA is TGTGCCAGCAGCCCTGGACTAGCGGGGGGTTACACAGATACGCAGTATTTT. It codes for CASSPGLAGGYTDTQYF.

The rearrangement links TRBV27 to TRBJ2-7; tentative D call: TRBD2 (5 bases). Trimming shortened V by 6 bases and J by 3 bases, and 18 bases separated the two germline ends. This CDR3 is 15 amino acids long. The V gene's germline CDR1 is MNHEY and CDR2 SMNVEV (reference sequence). The CDR3 reads CASSVEGLQYYEQYF. In nucleotides, the CDR3 is TGTGCCAGCAGCGTAGAAGGACTCCAGTACTACGAGCAGTACTTC.

The sample holds many counts of this clonotype. V gene TRBV5-1 combines with J gene TRBJ1-5; tentatively, D is TRBD1 (5 bases). V lost 4 bases to trimming and J lost 5 bases, with 13 bases between them. The length of the CDR3 is 14 residues. CDR1 and CDR2 (germline): SGHRS, YFSETQ. DNA for the CDR3: TGCGCCAGCAGCCCAGACAGCCCAGATCAGCCCCAGCATTTT. Amino acid sequence: CASSPDSPDQPQHF.

There are many counts of this clonotype. The V gene is TRBV7-9, the J gene TRBJ1-2; 7 bases are a match to TRBD1. The CDR3 is 16 residues long. Germline V lookup: CDR1 SEHNR, CDR2 FQNEAQ (reference sequence). V lost 5 bases and J lost 4; bases outside the gene matches: 13. The CDR3 DNA follows: TGTGCCAGCAGCCCGCCCGGGACAGAAGAGGGCTATGGCTACACCTTC. Encoded protein: CASSPPGTEEGYGYTF.

This clonotype appeared a single time. The chain joins TRBV10-1 to TRBJ2-7; TRBD1 aligns across 8 bases. This CDR3 contains 15 residues. With 0 bases clipped from V and 5 bases from J, the junction kept 6 bases outside the gene matches. The germline CDR1 and CDR2 sequences are WNHNN and SYGVQD (reference sequence). The CDR3 reads CASSESTGAGNEQYF. DNA for the CDR3: TGCGCCAGCAGTGAGTCGACAGGGGCTGGAAACGAGCAGTACTTC.

This clonotype was seen a few times. The genes are TRBV20-1 and TRBJ2-2; 10 bases are a match to TRBD2. Germline V CDR1 and CDR2: DFQATT, SNEGSKA (reference sequence). J was trimmed by 1 base and V by 6 bases; bases with no gene match: 8. The CDR3 length is 16 residues. For the CDR3, the DNA is TGCAGTGCAGGGGGGCTAGCGGGGGTGAACACCGGGGAGCTGTTTTTT. This codes for CSAGGLAGVNTGELFF.

This clonotype came up many times. The chain joins TRBV27 to TRBJ1-5; D gene uncertain. The germline V and J ends were trimmed by 3 bases and 0 bases, with 6 bases remaining between them. CDR3 size: 14 residues. The germline V gene has CDR1 MNHEY and CDR2 SMNVEV (reference sequence). CDR3 sequence: CASSFGGSNQPQHF. CDR3 nucleotide sequence: TGTGCCAGCAGTTTCGGCGGTAGCAATCAGCCCCAGCATTTT.

This clonotype has more than one count but fewer than ten. The rearrangement joins TRBV23-1 to TRBJ2-5; tentatively, D is TRBD1 or TRBD2 (5 bases each). TRBV23-1 is known as an ORF, though its function is uncertain. The V end lost 0 bases, the J end lost 7 bases, and 9 bases lay between the germline ends. CDR3 length equals 13 residues. The CDR3 nucleotides are TGCGCCAGCAGTCAATCGAGTGGGGGGACCCAGTACTTC. This translates into CASSQSSGGTQYF.

The chain joins TRBV20-1 to TRBJ2-5; D remains unclear. The germline gives CDR1 DFQATT, CDR2 SNEGSKA (reference sequence). The CDR3 runs 13 residues. The V end was cut by 5 bases, the J end by 2 bases, with 12 bases between. CDR3 nucleotides: TGCAGTGCTGACCCCGTAGAACAAGAGACCCAGTACTTC. Its protein product is CSADPVEQETQYF.

This clonotype was detected many times. The chain has TRBV29-1 and TRBJ2-3; D call uncertain. This CDR3 is 14 amino acids long. CDR1 is SQVTM and CDR2 is ANQGSEA in the germline V gene. Trimming left V 7 bases short and J 1 base short, with 15 bases between. CDR3 nucleotides: TGCAGCGCCCGGCGTGGGGTGGGCACAGATACGCAGTATTTT. The encoded protein is CSARRGVGTDTQYF.

The genes are TRBV20-1 and TRBJ1-5; D is undetermined. With 4 bases removed from V and 0 bases from J, the gap between germline ends came to 10 bases. The CDR3 length is 14 residues. Germline V lookup: CDR1 DFQATT, CDR2 SNEGSKA (reference sequence). As DNA, the CDR3 is TGCAGTGCTACCCGCACGAGTAGCAATCAGCCCCAGCATTTT. Protein sequence: CSATRTSSNQPQHF.

In its sample, this clonotype was seen once. CDR3: CSVEDPTGLETQYF. In DNA form, the CDR3 reads TGCAGCGTTGAAGATCCGACGGGACTAGAGACCCAGTACTTC. The V and J genes are TRBV29-1 and TRBJ2-5; D is perhaps TRBD2 (6 bases). Trimming took 0 bases from V and 4 from J, leaving 12 bases between them. The germline V gene has CDR1 SQVTM and CDR2 ANQGSEA. The length of the CDR3 is 14 residues.

The chain uses TRBV20-1 and TRBJ1-4; 9 bases match TRBD1. V gave up 1 base and J gave up 8 bases; unmatched junction bases: 8. CDR3 length: 15 amino acids. In germline, CDR1 is DFQATT, CDR2 SNEGSKA (reference sequence). The CDR3 protein is CSARGGQGYGEKLFF. For the CDR3, the DNA is TGCAGTGCTAGAGGGGGACAGGGATATGGGGAAAAACTGTTTTTT.

This chain joins TRBV5-1 and TRBJ2-1; 10 nucleotides align to TRBD1. The germline V gene encodes CDR1 SGHRS and CDR2 YFSETQ. V lost 4 bases and J lost 8; bases outside the gene matches: 9. The CDR3 extends over 15 amino acids. The CDR3 coding sequence is TGCGCCAGCAGCCGGTCGGGACAGGGGTACGATGAGCAGTTCTTC. This translates into CASSRSGQGYDEQFF. The variable domain in full, with the rest retrieved from reference TRBV5-1 and TRBJ2-1, is KAGVTQTPRYLIKTRGQQVTLSCSPISGHRSVSWYQQTPGQGLQFLFEYFSETQRNKGNFPGRFSGRQFSNSRSEMNVSTLELGDSALYLCASSRSGQGYDEQFFGPGTRLTVL.

There are many counts of this clonotype. This chain uses TRBV20-1 with TRBJ2-3; 7 bases agree with TRBD2. The V gene end was trimmed by 6 bases and the J gene end by 4 bases; junction bases not matched to a gene: 7. Germline assignment: CDR1 DFQATT and CDR2 SNEGSKA (reference sequence). The CDR3 sequence is 13 residues long. CDR3 residues: CSASTSVPDTQYF. The CDR3 coding sequence is TGCAGTGCATCTACTAGCGTTCCAGATACGCAGTATTTT.

In this sample, this clonotype turned up many times. This chain uses TRBV5-4 with TRBJ2-3; D is ambiguous. The ends were cut back, 0 bases at V and 2 bases at J, with 10 bases in the middle. The CDR3 consists of 15 residues. Germline-derived CDR1 and CDR2 are SGHNT and YYREEE (reference sequence). CDR3 in DNA: TGTGCCAGCAGCTTGGCCTACATAACCACAGATACGCAGTATTTT. It encodes CASSLAYITTDTQYF.

This clonotype has a handful of counts. The junction and the germline gene differ at one end; a read error may be behind it. The genes are TRBV20-1 and TRBJ2-1; 7 positions match TRBD2. Germline lookup yields CDR1 DFQATT and CDR2 SNEGSKA (reference sequence). The CDR3 has 17 residues. The CDR3 DNA reads as TGCTGTGCTAGAGCCACCCCCCGGCCAGGGAGGGACAATGAGCAGTTCTTC. This codes for CCARATPRPGRDNEQFF.

The chain employs TRBV12-3 or TRBV12-4 and TRBJ1-1; D is unresolved. The length of the CDR3 is 16 residues. V dropped 4 bases and J dropped 2 bases, with 17 bases sitting between them. The CDR3 loop reads CASSSGPGFDNTEAFF. In nucleotides, the CDR3 is TGTGCCAGCAGTTCCGGGCCGGGTTTTGACAACACTGAAGCTTTCTTT.

V is TRBV10-3 and J is TRBJ2-5, with no clear D. V was pared by 0 bases and J by 1 base, with 6 bases between. The CDR3 loop spans 14 amino acids. The germline CDR1 and CDR2 sequences are ENHRY and SYGVKD. In DNA form, the CDR3 reads TGTGCCATCAGTGAGTCGTTCAGCCAAGAGACCCAGTACTTC. As protein: CAISESFSQETQYF.

This clonotype was counted between two and nine times. The rearrangement uses TRBV20-1 and TRBJ1-2, with D possibly matching TRBD1 (5 bases). The CDR3 totals 15 residues. V was cut by 0 bases and J by 2 bases, with 13 bases left in between. CDR1 is DFQATT, CDR2 SNEGSKA, per germline (reference sequence). The CDR3 nucleotides read TGCAGTGCTAGAGATTCGTCAGGGCGCAACTATGGCTACACCTTC. Translation gives CSARDSSGRNYGYTF.

Ten or more counts support this clonotype. The chain couples TRBV29-1 to TRBJ1-2, with unresolved D. Germline V CDR1 and CDR2: SQVTM, ANQGSEA. Trimming removed 7 bases from V and 2 bases from J, with 14 bases in between. The CDR3 sequence is 13 residues long. The CDR3 region has the DNA TGCAGCGCATCGGGCTTCGAGAACTATGGCTACACCTTC. Encoded protein: CSASGFENYGYTF.

Many counts were recorded for this clonotype. The V gene is TRBV7-2, the J gene TRBJ2-3; D possibly corresponds to TRBD2 (5 bases). V was trimmed by 5 bases and J by 0 bases, leaving 12 bases between them. The CDR3 has 15 residues. Germline V gene data show CDR1 as SGHTA and CDR2 as FQGNSA. The CDR3 DNA reads as TGTGCCAGCAGCCCGGTCGGGGATAGCACAGATACGCAGTATTTT. Protein sequence: CASSPVGDSTDTQYF.

Only one count was recorded for this clonotype. V usage is TRBV19 and J usage is TRBJ2-7; 9 positions agree with TRBD2. CDR1 is LNHDA and CDR2 is SQIVND in the germline V gene (reference sequence). The CDR3 length is 16 residues. V gave up 2 bases and J gave up 3 bases; unmatched junction bases: 8. CDR3 loop: CASSIRGQRGDYEQYF. The CDR3, as DNA: TGTGCCAGTAGTATAAGGGGCCAGCGGGGGGACTACGAGCAGTACTTC.

V usage is TRBV20-1 and J usage is TRBJ1-6, with D possibly being TRBD1 (5 bases). The CDR3 spans 13 residues. V dropped 7 bases and J dropped 9 bases, with 16 bases sitting between them. Per the germline V gene, CDR1 is DFQATT and CDR2 is SNEGSKA (reference sequence). CDR3 residues: CSGQTGQFSPLHF. The CDR3 coding sequence is TGCAGTGGACAGACGGGGCAATTTTCACCCCTCCACTTT.

This clonotype was counted at least ten times. The CDR3 reads CASSLVGAGNQETQYF. The CDR3 DNA sequence: TGTGCCAGCAGCTTGGTGGGTGCGGGAAACCAAGAGACCCAGTACTTC. V usage is TRBV5-6 and J usage is TRBJ2-5; maybe TRBD2 (6 bases). The CDR3 is 16 amino acids. Germline CDR1 SGHDT, CDR2 YYEEEE. With 0 bases removed from V and 0 bases from J, the gap between germline ends came to 12 bases.

The table lists this clonotype with many counts. The chain links TRBV6-5 to TRBJ2-7, with 8 bases matching TRBD1. This CDR3 comprises 12 residues. V lost 5 bases and J lost 7; bases outside the gene matches: 4. The germline CDR1 and CDR2 sequences are MNHEY and SVGAGI. The DNA of the CDR3 is TGTGCCAGCAGTAGGACAGGGAAGGAGCAGTACTTC. Translated: CASSRTGKEQYF.

This clonotype was recorded at least ten times. The chain employs TRBV29-1 and TRBJ2-5, with 8 bases matching TRBD2. The CDR3 covers 13 residues. Germline lookup yields CDR1 SQVTM and CDR2 ANQGSEA. With V trimmed by 4 bases and J by 5 bases, 6 bases remained unmatched. The CDR3 nucleotides read TGCAGCGTTGCGGGGGGGGTCGGGGAGACCCAGTACTTC. Amino acids: CSVAGGVGETQYF.

The chain couples TRBV20-1 to TRBJ2-7; D ambiguous. This CDR3 is built from 12 residues. CDR1 is DFQATT, CDR2 SNEGSKA, per germline (reference sequence). The V and J ends lost 5 bases and 5 bases respectively, with 13 bases between them. CDR3 in DNA: TGCAGTGCTCGACCCGACTGGAACGAGCAGTACTTC. Translating gives CSARPDWNEQYF.

This clonotype appeared many times. This chain uses TRBV11-2 with TRBJ2-3; no reliable D call. CDR1 is SGHAT, CDR2 FQNNGV, per germline. The CDR3 sequence is 18 residues long. V was shortened by 4 bases and J by 1 base, with 21 bases between the two germline ends. The CDR3 region is CASSSRYFSGAGTDTQYF. CDR3 coding DNA: TGTGCCAGCAGCTCAAGATATTTCTCGGGCGCTGGCACAGATACGCAGTATTTT.